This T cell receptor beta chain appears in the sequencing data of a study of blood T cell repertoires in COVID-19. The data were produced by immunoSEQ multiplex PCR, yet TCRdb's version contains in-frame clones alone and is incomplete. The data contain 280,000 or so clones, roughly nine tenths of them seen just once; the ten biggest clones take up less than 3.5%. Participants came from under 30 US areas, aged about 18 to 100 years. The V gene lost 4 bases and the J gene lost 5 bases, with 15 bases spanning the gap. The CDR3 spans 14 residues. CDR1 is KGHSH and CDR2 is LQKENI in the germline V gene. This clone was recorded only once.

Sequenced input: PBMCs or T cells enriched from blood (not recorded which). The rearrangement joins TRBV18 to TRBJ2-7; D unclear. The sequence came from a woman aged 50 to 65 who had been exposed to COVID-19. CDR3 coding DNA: TGTGCCAGCTCACTCGGTCCCTCGTCTGACGAGCAGTACTTC. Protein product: CASSLGPSSDEQYF.